The 3 T cell receptor beta chains in this list originate from one sample, sequenced in a study of shared clonotypes between healthy human individuals. Sequencing used immunoSEQ multiplex PCR; TCRdb keeps in-frame clones, though not all of them. In the table there are 2.5 million or so clones, approximately 94% of which are singletons. Sequences were obtained from naive CD4+ T cells sorted from blood. The subset denotes: CD45RA+ positively selected. Receptor source: a man between 18 and 29 years old in good health.

The V and J genes are TRBV27 and TRBJ2-2; possible D gene TRBD1, 6 bases. Germline CDR1 MNHEY, CDR2 SMNVEV (reference sequence). CDR3 length equals 15 residues. The V and J ends lost 6 bases and 0 bases respectively, with 11 bases between them. In DNA form, the CDR3 reads TGTGCCAGCAGGCAGGGGTTGGCGAACACCGGGGAGCTGTTTTTT. Translated: CASRQGLANTGELFF.

This clone was detected only once. The same CDR3 also results from other DNA sequences found in this sample. The rearrangement joins TRBV9 to TRBJ2-7, with TRBD1 matching over 9 bases. The trim removed 4 bases at V and 5 bases at J, leaving 7 bases unmatched. CDR3 length: 14 amino acids. Germline V gives CDR1 SGDLS, CDR2 YYNGEE. CDR3 in amino acids: CASSPGQGLNEQYF. CDR3 in DNA: TGTGCCAGCAGCCCCGGACAGGGGCTCAACGAGCAGTACTTC.

The J gene is TRBJ2-7, the V gene TRBV4-1; 11 bases align to TRBD2. From germline, CDR1 is MGHRA and CDR2 YSYEKL. The CDR3 covers 18 residues. The V segment lost 1 base and the J segment 3 bases; nucleotides outside the gene matches: 11. CDR3 protein: CASSQGFSGRALDYEQYF. In DNA form, the CDR3 reads TGCGCCAGCAGCCAAGGGTTTAGCGGGAGGGCGCTTGACTACGAGCAGTACTTC.